Following are 32 T cell receptor beta chains from one sample sequenced in a study of blood T cell repertoires in COVID-19 (dated by TCRdb to the early 2020s). Libraries were prepared through the immunoSEQ multiplex PCR assay. Here the immuneACCESS table is served through TCRdb, limited to in-frame sequences with V and J called. Missing clones are a known gap in these copies; in checked studies unresolved V genes cover under half, and the rest lacks a known reason. The sample includes under 150,000 clones, with approximately 90% observed a single time. Clones ranked in the top ten supply 8% to 9% of the sample. Sequenced: peripheral blood. Receptors were obtained from a woman in her seventies who had recovered from COVID-19.

J is TRBJ2-3 and V is TRBV10-1; possible D gene TRBD1, 7 bases. CDR3 length: 13 residues. Germline V CDR1 and CDR2: WNHNN, SYGVQD (reference sequence). The V end lost 3 bases, the J end lost 6 bases, and 10 bases lay between the germline ends. CDR3 residues: CASSDRGEDTQYF. The DNA of the CDR3 is TGCGCCAGCAGTGACAGGGGGGAGGATACGCAGTATTTT.

The chain links TRBV18 to TRBJ1-1, with TRBD1 matching 7 bases. CDR3 length: 14 amino acids. The germline CDR1 and CDR2 sequences are KGHSH and LQKENI. J was trimmed by 6 bases and V by 3 bases; bases with no gene match: 7. The DNA of the CDR3 is TGTGCCAGCTCACCCGGACAGGTCATCTCTGAAGCTTTCTTT. It encodes CASSPGQVISEAFF.

The chain uses TRBV28 and TRBJ1-3; D might be TRBD1 (5 bases). The germline V and J ends were trimmed by 5 bases and 0 bases, with 17 bases remaining between them. Germline CDR1 is MDHEN and CDR2 is SYDVKM. The CDR3 extends over 17 amino acids. Here the CDR3 reads CASSPRRGAYSGNTIYF. CDR3 nucleotides: TGTGCCAGCAGTCCCCGGCGGGGCGCCTACTCTGGAAACACCATATATTTT.

This clone has only one observation. The gene calls are TRBV18 and TRBJ2-3; a weak D match, TRBD1 (6 bases). The CDR3 length is 13 residues. Germline V gene lookup returns CDR1 KGHSH and CDR2 LQKENI. Trimming removed 5 bases at V and 3 bases at J, with 9 bases between. The DNA for the CDR3 is TGTGCCAGCTCAGCCCAGGGGACAGATACGCAGTATTTT. The encoded protein is CASSAQGTDTQYF.

V usage is TRBV28 and J usage is TRBJ2-7, with 7 nucleotides matching TRBD1. Germline V gives CDR1 MDHEN, CDR2 SYDVKM. V was clipped by 3 bases and J by 1 base; unmatched bases: 9. The length of the CDR3 is 16 residues. For the CDR3, the DNA is TGTGCCAGCAGTTTCACCTTGGTGGACAGGTCCTACGAGCAGTACTTC. It specifies CASSFTLVDRSYEQYF.

The chain has TRBV4-3 and TRBJ1-1, with no clear D. V was clipped by 0 bases and J by 4 bases, with 12 bases between them. The CDR3 totals 15 residues. Germline V gives CDR1 LGHNA, CDR2 YSLEER. In DNA, the CDR3 is TGCGCCAGCAGCCAAGATCTTGCGGGGTTCACTGAAGCTTTCTTT. It encodes CASSQDLAGFTEAFF.

This chain links TRBV15 with TRBJ1-5, with 8 positions matching TRBD1. Germline CDR1 and CDR2: LNHNV and YYDKDF (reference sequence). The CDR3 is made up of 18 amino acids. V shed 0 bases and J 3 bases; nucleotides not matched to a gene: 10. This chain's CDR3 is CATSRDRTGTYNNQPQHF. The CDR3 DNA is TGTGCCACCAGCAGAGACCGGACAGGGACGTACAACAATCAGCCCCAGCATTTT.

This chain connects TRBV7-2 to TRBJ2-1, with D possibly matching TRBD2 (7 bases). The germline gives CDR1 SGHTA, CDR2 FQGNSA. Trimming cost V 5 bases and J 0 bases, with 14 bases left between them. The CDR3 spans 16 residues. The CDR3 nucleotides read TGTGCCAGCAGCCCTAGGGGGGGAAGCTCCTACAATGAGCAGTTCTTC. It codes for CASSPRGGSSYNEQFF.

This sequence joins TRBV7-9 and TRBJ2-1; D might be TRBD1 (6 bases). This CDR3 contains 18 residues. Trimming stripped 1 base from V and 9 bases from J, with 25 bases between. Germline values: CDR1 SEHNR, CDR2 FQNEAQ (reference sequence). Written as DNA, the CDR3 is TGTGCCAGCAGCTTAGAGGGGGTCTTTCGCGGGTGGATACCTGAGCAGTTCTTC. Protein product: CASSLEGVFRGWIPEQFF.

The chain combines TRBV7-2 with TRBJ2-1, with TRBD1 matching over 8 bases. The V and J ends lost 5 bases and 7 bases, in that order; junction bases with no gene match: 13. Germline lookup yields CDR1 SGHTA and CDR2 FQGNSA. The CDR3 consists of 16 residues. The CDR3 coding sequence is TGTGCCAGCAGCCAACAGGGCAGGGGGCTCCCAAATGAGCAGTTCTTC. Protein sequence: CASSQQGRGLPNEQFF.

In this sample, this clone turned up once. V and J are TRBV15 and TRBJ2-7; D perhaps matches TRBD1 (5 bases). The germline V gene has CDR1 LNHNV and CDR2 YYDKDF (reference sequence). CDR3 length: 15 amino acids. Trimming left V 0 bases short and J 4 bases short, with 13 bases between. The chain's CDR3 is CATSRDVGSGYEQYF. The CDR3 DNA is TGTGCCACCAGCAGAGATGTGGGTTCAGGGTACGAGCAGTACTTC.

This rearrangement joins TRBV5-6 to TRBJ1-5, with D possibly being TRBD1 (6 bases). Germline V gives CDR1 SGHDT, CDR2 YYEEEE. This CDR3 is built from 17 residues. V gave up 1 base and J gave up 0 bases, with 14 bases separating them. This CDR3 is CASSLRGGQFSNQPQHF. The CDR3 DNA is TGTGCCAGCAGCTTGAGGGGCGGACAGTTTAGCAATCAGCCCCAGCATTTT.

This clone was counted only a few times. This chain connects TRBV5-1 to TRBJ1-1; D is ambiguous. The germline CDR1 and CDR2 sequences are SGHRS and YFSETQ. CDR3 length equals 15 residues. V shed 2 bases and J shed 2 bases, with 13 bases lying between them. The CDR3 protein is CASSLHPEGNTEAFF. CDR3 nucleotide sequence: TGCGCCAGCAGCTTACATCCGGAGGGAAACACTGAAGCTTTCTTT.

The chain joins TRBV5-1 to TRBJ2-3, with a tentative D call TRBD2 (5 bases). This CDR3 has 15 residues. The V gene's germline CDR1 is SGHRS and CDR2 YFSETQ. V was shortened by 3 bases and J by 3 bases, with 14 bases between the two germline ends. CDR3 nucleotides: TGCGCCAGCAGCTGGATCGGAAGAGGGACAGATACGCAGTATTTT. As protein: CASSWIGRGTDTQYF.

This chain uses TRBV4-3 with TRBJ1-4; maybe TRBD1 (5 bases). Trimming left V 2 bases short and J 0 bases short, with 16 bases between. Germline V gives CDR1 LGHNA, CDR2 YSLEER. This CDR3 has 18 residues. CDR3 protein: CASSQRFGTGATNEKLFF. The CDR3, as DNA: TGCGCCAGCAGCCAAAGATTCGGAACAGGAGCAACTAATGAAAAACTGTTTTTT.

V gene TRBV7-8 combines with J gene TRBJ2-1; a possible D gene is TRBD1 (5 bases). Trimming shortened V by 5 bases and J by 15 bases, and 17 bases separated the two germline ends. The germline gives CDR1 SGHVS, CDR2 FQNEAQ. The CDR3 spans 12 residues. The CDR3 bases are TGTGCCAGCAGCCCCGGCAGGGTCCCACCGTTCTTC. Amino acid sequence: CASSPGRVPPFF.

The J gene is TRBJ2-2, the V gene TRBV28, with 10 bases aligning to TRBD1. The V segment lost 5 bases and the J segment 6 bases; nucleotides outside the gene matches: 6. Germline CDR1 MDHEN, CDR2 SYDVKM. There are 15 residues in the CDR3. CDR3 in amino acids: CASSGQGVGAGELFF. The DNA of the CDR3 is TGTGCCAGCAGTGGACAGGGGGTAGGAGCCGGGGAGCTGTTTTTT.

This clone was observed a few times. The chain links TRBV9 to TRBJ1-2, with 7 bases fitting TRBD1. Trimming took 3 bases from V and 5 from J; bases not matched to a gene: 4. The CDR3 runs 13 residues. CDR1 is SGDLS, CDR2 YYNGEE, per germline. CDR3 protein: CASSEGAGYGYTF. As DNA, the CDR3 is TGTGCCAGCAGCGAGGGGGCAGGGTATGGCTACACCTTC.

This clone was counted once. The chain recombines TRBV18 with TRBJ2-7; unclear D gene. The ends were cut back, 3 bases at V and 1 base at J, with 4 bases in the middle. The CDR3 totals 12 residues. Per germline, CDR1 KGHSH and CDR2 LQKENI. CDR3 sequence: CASSPHSYEQYF. Here the CDR3 DNA reads TGTGCCAGCTCACCCCATTCCTACGAGCAGTACTTC. The complete variable domain, with remaining parts taken from reference TRBV18 and TRBJ2-7, reads NAGVMQNPRHLVRRRGQEARLRCSPMKGHSHVYWYRQLPEEGLKFMVYLQKENIIDESGMPKERFSAEFPKEGPSILRIQQVVRGDSAAYFCASSPHSYEQYFGPGTRLTVT.

V usage is TRBV24-1 and J usage is TRBJ2-2; TRBD1 agrees at 8 bases. The CDR3 runs to 14 residues. CDR1 KGHDR and CDR2 SFDVKD come from the germline V gene. J was trimmed by 4 bases and V by 9 bases; bases with no gene match: 6. The CDR3 region is CATGDRSFTGELFF. CDR3 nucleotides: TGTGCCACCGGGGACAGGTCCTTCACCGGGGAGCTGTTTTTT.

V usage is TRBV5-1 and J usage is TRBJ2-3; 10 nucleotides match TRBD2. Germline CDR1 and CDR2: SGHRS and YFSETQ. With V trimmed by 3 bases and J by 2 bases, 3 bases remained unmatched. The CDR3 is made up of 15 amino acids. CDR3 loop: CASSSLAGDTDTQYF. CDR3 DNA: TGCGCCAGCAGCTCTCTAGCGGGGGACACAGATACGCAGTATTTT.

This clone was seen a single time. The V call is TRBV7-9, the J call TRBJ2-5; D is possibly TRBD2 (6 bases). This CDR3 is built from 14 residues. Trimming removed 3 bases from V and 0 bases from J, with 8 bases in between. Germline V lookup: CDR1 SEHNR, CDR2 FQNEAQ (reference sequence). As DNA, the CDR3 is TGTGCCAGCAGCTTCGGGGGTCACCAAGAGACCCAGTACTTC. Translating it yields CASSFGGHQETQYF.

This clone turned up a few times. This same CDR3 is encoded by further DNA sequences in the sample. This chain uses TRBV5-4 with TRBJ2-7; D ambiguous. Trimming shortened V by 0 bases and J by 0 bases, and 4 bases separated the two germline ends. The CDR3 totals 13 residues. The germline CDR1 and CDR2 sequences are SGHNT and YYREEE (reference sequence). CDR3 nucleotide sequence: TGTGCCAGCAGCTTGGGCAGCTCCTACGAGCAGTACTTC. This encodes CASSLGSSYEQYF.

This chain joins TRBV20-1 and TRBJ1-2; D is unclear. Germline loops: CDR1 DFQATT, CDR2 SNEGSKA (reference sequence). The V and J ends lost 3 bases and 5 bases respectively, with 10 bases between them. This CDR3 contains 12 residues. The CDR3 nucleotides read TGCAGTGCTAGTCCCGGGATTTATGGCTACACCTTC. Translating it yields CSASPGIYGYTF.

The chain recombines TRBV11-2 with TRBJ2-3, with TRBD2 matching over 7 bases. This CDR3 has 16 residues. Germline CDR1 SGHAT, CDR2 FQNNGV. Trimming at V came to 5 bases and at J to 3 bases, leaving 11 bases not matched to a gene. The chain's CDR3 is CASSPFTGTTTDTQYF. CDR3 in DNA: TGTGCCAGCAGCCCGTTCACCGGGACTACTACAGATACGCAGTATTTT.

J is TRBJ1-6 and V is TRBV5-1, with TRBD1 identical over 9 bases. With V trimmed by 1 base and J by 8 bases, 7 bases remained unmatched. This CDR3 has 16 amino acids. Per the germline V gene, CDR1 is SGHRS and CDR2 is YFSETQ. CDR3 coding DNA: TGCGCCAGCAGCTTGATGGCGACAGGGGGTCATTCACCCCTCCACTTT. Translating gives CASSLMATGGHSPLHF.

This clone was counted once. This chain uses TRBV18 with TRBJ1-1; 7 nucleotides line up with TRBD1. The V segment lost 5 bases and the J segment 1 base; nucleotides outside the gene matches: 7. Germline lookup yields CDR1 KGHSH and CDR2 LQKENI. CDR3 size: 15 residues. CDR3 protein: CASSSTTGQNTEAFF. CDR3 nucleotide sequence: TGTGCCAGCTCATCCACGACAGGGCAGAACACTGAAGCTTTCTTT.

This clone was observed a handful of times. The chain has TRBV30 and TRBJ1-3, with TRBD1 matching 7 bases. V lost 4 bases to trimming and J lost 2 bases; unmatched junction nucleotides: 8. The germline gives CDR1 GTSNPN, CDR2 SVGIG (reference sequence). CDR3 length: 15 residues. The CDR3 sequence: CAWKLGGVPGNTIYF. The DNA of the CDR3 is TGTGCCTGGAAGTTAGGGGGCGTGCCTGGAAACACCATATATTTT. The full variable domain, rest sourced from reference TRBV30 and TRBJ1-3, is SQTIHQWPATLVQPVGSPLSLECTVEGTSNPNLYWYRQAAGRGLQLLFYSVGIGQISSEVPQNLSASRPQDRQFILSSKKLLLSDSGFYLCAWKLGGVPGNTIYFGEGSWLTVV.

The chain couples TRBV5-5 to TRBJ2-7; 11 bases line up with TRBD2. The CDR3 loop spans 15 amino acids. The germline CDR1 and CDR2 sequences are SGHKS and YYEKEE (reference sequence). The ends lost 4 bases at V and 6 bases at J; junction bases unmatched: 9. CDR3 in DNA: TGTGCCAGCAGCCATATACTAGCGGGAGTTCGCGAGCAGTACTTC. It translates to CASSHILAGVREQYF.

The chain employs TRBV10-3 and TRBJ2-5; perhaps TRBD2 as D (5 bases). This CDR3 has 14 residues. Germline V CDR1 and CDR2: ENHRY, SYGVKD. V dropped 6 bases and J dropped 0 bases, with 11 bases sitting between them. CDR3 sequence reads: CAISLAGHQETQYF. The DNA of the CDR3 is TGTGCCATCAGCCTAGCCGGGCACCAAGAGACCCAGTACTTC.

The chain employs TRBV6-2 or TRBV6-3 and TRBJ1-2, with 8 bases fitting TRBD1. CDR1 and CDR2 (germline): MNHEY, SVGEGT. V was clipped by 5 bases and J by 4 bases; unmatched bases: 12. The CDR3 totals 16 residues. This CDR3 is CASSKNRQGMGYGYTF. The CDR3 DNA reads TGTGCCAGCAGTAAAAATCGACAGGGGATGGGCTATGGCTACACCTTC.

The chain links TRBV19 to TRBJ2-2; TRBD1 is a possible D gene (6 bases). V lost 6 bases, J lost 1 base, and 6 bases lay in between. The CDR3 contains 13 residues. Germline V lookup: CDR1 LNHDA, CDR2 SQIVND (reference sequence). The CDR3 region is CASRGQNTGELFF. CDR3 DNA: TGTGCCAGTAGGGGACAGAACACCGGGGAGCTGTTTTTT.